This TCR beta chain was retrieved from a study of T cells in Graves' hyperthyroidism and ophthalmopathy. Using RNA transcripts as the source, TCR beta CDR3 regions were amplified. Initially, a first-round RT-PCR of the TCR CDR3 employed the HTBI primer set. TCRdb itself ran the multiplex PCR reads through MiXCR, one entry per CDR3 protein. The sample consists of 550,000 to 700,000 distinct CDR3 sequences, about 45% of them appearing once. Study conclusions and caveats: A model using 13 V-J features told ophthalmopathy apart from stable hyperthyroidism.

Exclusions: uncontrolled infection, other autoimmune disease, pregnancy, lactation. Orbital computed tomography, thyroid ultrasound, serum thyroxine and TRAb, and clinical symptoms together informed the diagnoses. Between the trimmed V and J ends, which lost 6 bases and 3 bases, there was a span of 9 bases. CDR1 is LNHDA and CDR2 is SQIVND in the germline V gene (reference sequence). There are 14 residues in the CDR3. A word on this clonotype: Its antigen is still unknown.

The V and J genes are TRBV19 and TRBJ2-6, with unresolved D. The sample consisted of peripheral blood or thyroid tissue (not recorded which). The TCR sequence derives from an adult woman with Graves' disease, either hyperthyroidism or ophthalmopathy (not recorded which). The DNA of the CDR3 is TGTGCCAGTAGCTTGGCTCATGGGGCCAACGTCCTGACTTTC. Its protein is CASSLAHGANVLTF. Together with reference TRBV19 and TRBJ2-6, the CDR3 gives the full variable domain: DGGITQSPKYLFRKEGQNVTLSCEQNLNHDAMYWYRQDPGQGLRLIYYSQIVNDFQKGDIAEGYSVSREKKESFPLTVTSAQKNPTAFYLCASSLAHGANVLTFGAGSRLTVL.